One sample yielded the 20 T cell receptor beta chains listed below, sequenced in a study of T cell responses to AZD1222 COVID-19 vaccine. The assay was immunoSEQ multiplex PCR, and TCRdb's table has in-frame clones only and misses some. The table records some 39,000 clones, less than 95% of them present only once. The sample here was peripheral blood, taken 28 days after the second AZD1222 dose. These receptors came from an adult who received the AZD1222 COVID-19 vaccine.

This clone was seen only a few times. The chain links TRBV2 to TRBJ2-5; either TRBD1 or TRBD2 may fit D (5 bases each). Trimming took off 3 bases at V and 6 bases at J, with 11 bases between the two ends. The germline V gene has CDR1 SNHLY and CDR2 FYNNEI. The CDR3 extends over 13 amino acids. The CDR3 region is CASSEGTEQTQYF. The CDR3 nucleotides read TGTGCCAGCAGTGAGGGGACGGAACAGACCCAGTACTTC.

The chain joins TRBV7-8 to TRBJ1-2; 8 nucleotides match TRBD1. In germline, CDR1 is SGHVS, CDR2 FQNEAQ. This CDR3 is built from 13 residues. J lost 6 bases, V lost 5 bases, and 5 bases had no gene match. The CDR3 loop reads CASSGTGLNGYTF. In nucleotides, the CDR3 is TGTGCCAGCAGCGGGACAGGCCTCAATGGCTACACCTTC.

The CDR3 DNA reads TGTGCCAGCAGTTTAACAGGGATTAGCAATCAGCCCCAGCATTTT. Translation: CASSLTGISNQPQHF. The V gene is TRBV27, the J gene TRBJ1-5; the D gene is possibly TRBD1 (6 bases). This CDR3 has 15 residues. The V gene lost 2 bases and the J gene lost 0 bases, with 8 bases spanning the gap. CDR1 and CDR2 (germline): MNHEY, SMNVEV (reference sequence).

The V gene is TRBV7-2, the J gene TRBJ1-3; D gene ambiguous. Per germline, CDR1 SGHTA and CDR2 FQGNSA. The CDR3 sequence is 17 residues long. V was clipped by 1 base and J by 0 bases, with 13 bases between them. The CDR3 DNA follows: TGTGCCAGCAGCTTAGTTGGCCCGCCATCCTCTGGAAACACCATATATTTT. Amino acid sequence: CASSLVGPPSSGNTIYF.

The chain combines TRBV5-1 with TRBJ2-2; 12 nucleotides match TRBD2. The CDR3 is 17 residues long. Losses at the gene ends were 2 bases for V and 7 bases for J; bases not matched to a gene: 9. CDR1 is SGHRS and CDR2 is YFSETQ in the germline V gene. CDR3 loop: CASSFRTSGEGSGELFF. The CDR3 DNA follows: TGCGCCAGCAGCTTCCGGACTAGCGGGGAGGGGAGCGGGGAGCTGTTTTTT.

V gene TRBV9 combines with J gene TRBJ1-1; tentative D call: TRBD1 (6 bases). Germline CDR1 and CDR2: SGDLS and YYNGEE. The V end was cut by 3 bases, the J end by 2 bases, with 14 bases between. The CDR3 length is 15 residues. CDR3 loop: CASSASAGANTEAFF. CDR3 bases: TGTGCCAGCAGCGCTTCGGCGGGGGCTAACACTGAAGCTTTCTTT.

The rearrangement joins TRBV3-1 (or the pseudogene TRBV3-2) to TRBJ1-1, with D unresolved. From germline, CDR1 is LGHDT and CDR2 YNNKEL (reference sequence). The CDR3 has 11 residues. With 3 bases removed from V and 7 bases from J, the gap between germline ends came to 6 bases. CDR3 sequence: CASSHRNEAFF. The CDR3 nucleotides are TGTGCCAGCAGCCATCGGAATGAAGCTTTCTTT.

This sequence joins TRBV19 and TRBJ1-2; maybe TRBD1 (6 bases). Looked up from germline, CDR1 is LNHDA and CDR2 is SQIVND (reference sequence). The CDR3 totals 14 residues. The germline V and J ends were trimmed by 9 bases and 5 bases, with 19 bases remaining between them. CDR3 bases: TGTGCCAGCAACCAGGGGAATACGGGGTATGGCTACACCTTC. It translates to CASNQGNTGYGYTF.

The rearrangement joins TRBV11-2 to TRBJ2-1; 8 nucleotides line up with TRBD1. V lost 0 bases, J lost 4 bases, and 5 bases stayed unmatched. The CDR3 totals 16 residues. Germline V gene data show CDR1 as SGHAT and CDR2 as FQNNGV. The CDR3 region has the DNA TGTGCCAGCAGCTTAGAAGGGACAGGAGTTTACAATGAGCAGTTCTTC. Its protein is CASSLEGTGVYNEQFF. Complete variable domain (other parts from reference TRBV11-2 and TRBJ2-1): EAGVAQSPRYKIIEKRQSVAFWCNPISGHATLYWYQQILGQGPKLLIQFQNNGVVDDSQLPKDRFSAERLKGVDSTLKIQPAKLEDSAVYLCASSLEGTGVYNEQFFGPGTRLTVL.

V is TRBV6-5 and J is TRBJ2-2, with TRBD1 matching over 7 bases. Germline loops: CDR1 MNHEY, CDR2 SVGAGI. V lost 6 bases and J lost 6; bases outside the gene matches: 1. The CDR3 totals 12 residues. The CDR3 is CASSDRAGELFF. As DNA, the CDR3 is TGTGCCAGCAGCGACAGGGCCGGGGAGCTGTTTTTT.

The V and J genes are TRBV5-6 and TRBJ1-2; possibly TRBD1 for D (5 bases). Trimming took 2 bases from V and 2 from J, leaving 13 bases between them. The CDR3 is 15 residues long. Germline V CDR1 and CDR2: SGHDT, YYEEEE. CDR3 nucleotides: TGTGCCAGCAGCTTCGTAGAAGGGGCCAACTATGGCTACACCTTC. Its protein is CASSFVEGANYGYTF. Variable domain in full (rest from reference TRBV5-6 and TRBJ1-2): DAGVTQSPTHLIKTRGQQVTLRCSPKSGHDTVSWYQQALGQGPQFIFQYYEEEERQRGNFPDRFSGHQFPNYSSELNVNALLLGDSALYLCASSFVEGANYGYTFGSGTRLTVV.

V is TRBV5-1 and J is TRBJ1-2; 7 nucleotides line up with TRBD1. Germline V gives CDR1 SGHRS, CDR2 YFSETQ. The CDR3 is 14 residues long. V shed 4 bases, J shed 6 bases, and the junction held 9 bases outside the gene matches. The CDR3 spells CASSPGQVVNGYTF. For the CDR3, the DNA is TGCGCCAGCAGCCCTGGACAGGTAGTAAATGGCTACACCTTC.

The V and J genes are TRBV28 and TRBJ2-3; 7 bases fit TRBD1. The CDR3 contains 17 residues. J was trimmed by 6 bases and V by 0 bases; bases with no gene match: 12. Germline CDR1 and CDR2: MDHEN and SYDVKM. The DNA of the CDR3 is TGTGCCAGCAGTTTATGGGCAGGACAGGCCGCCAGGGATACGCAGTATTTT. It translates to CASSLWAGQAARDTQYF.

V and J are TRBV7-9 and TRBJ2-3; TRBD1 agrees at 10 bases. CDR3 length: 17 amino acids. The V and J ends lost 2 bases and 2 bases, in that order; junction bases with no gene match: 7. In germline, CDR1 is SEHNR, CDR2 FQNEAQ (reference sequence). CDR3 region: CASSLWGGTGDTDTQYF. In nucleotides, the CDR3 is TGTGCCAGCAGCTTATGGGGCGGGACAGGGGACACAGATACGCAGTATTTT.

The rearrangement links TRBV28 to TRBJ1-4; D ambiguous. Trimming pared 6 bases from V and 5 bases from J, leaving 7 bases between. CDR3 length equals 12 residues. CDR1 and CDR2 from the germline V gene are MDHEN and SYDVKM. The CDR3 coding sequence is TGTGCCAGCAGAATAAGGAATGAAAAACTGTTTTTT. Translating it yields CASRIRNEKLFF. Combining the CDR3 with reference TRBV28 and TRBJ1-4 gives the whole variable domain DVKVTQSSRYLVKRTGEKVFLECVQDMDHENMFWYRQDPGLGLRLIYFSYDVKMKEKGDIPEGYSVSREKKERFSLILESASTNQTSMYLCASRIRNEKLFFGSGTQLSVL.

There are a few counts of this clone. CDR3 sequence (DNA): TGTGCCAGCAGTTACTCAGGGCCCCATGGCTACACCTTC. Protein sequence: CASSYSGPHGYTF. The genes are TRBV6-5 and TRBJ1-2; D gene ambiguous. V gave up 0 bases and J gave up 6 bases, with 8 bases separating them. The CDR3 extends over 13 amino acids. Germline V CDR1 and CDR2: MNHEY, SVGAGI.

The chain combines TRBV2 with TRBJ2-7; D perhaps matches TRBD2 (6 bases). The germline V gene has CDR1 SNHLY and CDR2 FYNNEI. V gave up 7 bases and J gave up 2 bases, with 15 bases separating them. This CDR3 is built from 14 residues. CDR3 nucleotides: TGTGCCAGCAAGTTAGCGGTCCTCCCCTACGAGCAGTACTTC. Its translation is CASKLAVLPYEQYF. Full variable domain (outside the CDR3, taken from reference TRBV2 and TRBJ2-7): EPEVTQTPSHQVTQMGQEVILRCVPISNHLYFYWYRQILGQKVEFLVSFYNNEISEKSEIFDDQFSVERPDGSNFTLKIRSTKLEDSAMYFCASKLAVLPYEQYFGPGTRLTVT.

CDR3 sequence (DNA): TGTGCCAGCAGCTTAGCCGGTCAGCCCCAGCATTTT. Its translation: CASSLAGQPQHF. The chain employs TRBV7-8 and TRBJ1-5; D remains unclear. Looked up from germline, CDR1 is SGHVS and CDR2 is FQNEAQ. Trimming stripped 0 bases from V and 6 bases from J, with 3 bases between. This CDR3 is 12 amino acids long.

The chain is built from TRBV18 and TRBJ2-5, with no clear D. CDR3 length equals 11 residues. Germline-derived CDR1 and CDR2 are KGHSH and LQKENI. The germline V and J ends were trimmed by 5 bases and 5 bases, with 6 bases remaining between them. CDR3 amino acids: CASSSGETQYF. As DNA, the CDR3 is TGTGCCAGCTCATCCGGGGAGACCCAGTACTTC.

The J gene is TRBJ1-1, the V gene TRBV7-9; the D gene is possibly TRBD1 (5 bases). The ends were cut back, 5 bases at V and 0 bases at J, with 13 bases in the middle. Germline V CDR1 and CDR2: SEHNR, FQNEAQ (reference sequence). CDR3 size: 15 residues. The CDR3 loop reads CASSPLGRVNTEAFF. The CDR3 DNA reads as TGTGCCAGCAGCCCCCTGGGCAGGGTGAACACTGAAGCTTTCTTT.